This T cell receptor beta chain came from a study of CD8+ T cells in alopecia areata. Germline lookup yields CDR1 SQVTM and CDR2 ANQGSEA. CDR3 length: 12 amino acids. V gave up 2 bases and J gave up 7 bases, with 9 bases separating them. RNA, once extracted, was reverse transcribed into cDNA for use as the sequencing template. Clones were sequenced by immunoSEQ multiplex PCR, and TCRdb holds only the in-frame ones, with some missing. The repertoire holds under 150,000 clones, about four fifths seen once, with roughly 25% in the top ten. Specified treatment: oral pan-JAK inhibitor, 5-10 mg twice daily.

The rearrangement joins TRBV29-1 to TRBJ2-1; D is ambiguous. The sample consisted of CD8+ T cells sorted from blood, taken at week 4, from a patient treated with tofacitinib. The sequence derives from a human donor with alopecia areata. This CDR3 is CSVESVTNEQFF. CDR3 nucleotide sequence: TGCAGCGTTGAATCGGTTACAAATGAGCAGTTCTTC.